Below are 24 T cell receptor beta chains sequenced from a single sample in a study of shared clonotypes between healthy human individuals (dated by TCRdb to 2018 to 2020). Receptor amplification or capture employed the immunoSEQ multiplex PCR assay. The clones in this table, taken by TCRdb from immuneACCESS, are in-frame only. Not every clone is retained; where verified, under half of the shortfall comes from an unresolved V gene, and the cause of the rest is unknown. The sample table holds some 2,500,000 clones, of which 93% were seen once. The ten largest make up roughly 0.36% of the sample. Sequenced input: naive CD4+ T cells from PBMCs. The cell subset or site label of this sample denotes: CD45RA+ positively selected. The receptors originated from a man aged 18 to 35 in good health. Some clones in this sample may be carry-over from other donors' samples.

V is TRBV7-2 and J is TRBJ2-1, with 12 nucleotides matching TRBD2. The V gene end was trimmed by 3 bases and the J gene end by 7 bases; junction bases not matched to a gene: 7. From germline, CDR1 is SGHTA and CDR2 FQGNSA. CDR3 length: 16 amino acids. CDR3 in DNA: TGTGCCAGCAGCTTTCTAGCGGGAGGGTGGGGGAATGAGCAGTTCTTC. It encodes CASSFLAGGWGNEQFF. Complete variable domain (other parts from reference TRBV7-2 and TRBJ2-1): GAGVSQSPSNKVTEKGKDVELRCDPISGHTALYWYRQSLGQGLEFLIYFQGNSAPDKSGLPSDRFSAERTGGSVSTLTIQRTQQEDSAVYLCASSFLAGGWGNEQFFGPGTRLTVL.

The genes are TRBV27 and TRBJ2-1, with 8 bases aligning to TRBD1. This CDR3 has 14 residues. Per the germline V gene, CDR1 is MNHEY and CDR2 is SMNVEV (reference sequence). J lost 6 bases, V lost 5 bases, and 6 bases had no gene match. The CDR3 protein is CASSGRDRGNEQFF. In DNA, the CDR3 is TGTGCCAGCAGTGGCCGCGACAGGGGCAATGAGCAGTTCTTC.

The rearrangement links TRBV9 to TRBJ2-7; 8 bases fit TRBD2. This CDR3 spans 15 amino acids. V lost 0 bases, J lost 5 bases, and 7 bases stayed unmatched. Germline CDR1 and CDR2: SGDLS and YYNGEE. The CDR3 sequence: CASSVAGGTRDEQYF. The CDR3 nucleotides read TGTGCCAGCAGCGTAGCGGGAGGGACCAGGGACGAGCAGTACTTC.

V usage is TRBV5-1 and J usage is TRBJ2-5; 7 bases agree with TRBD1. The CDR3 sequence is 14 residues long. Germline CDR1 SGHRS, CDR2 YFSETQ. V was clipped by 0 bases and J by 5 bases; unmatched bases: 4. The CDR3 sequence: CASSLGGQWETQYF. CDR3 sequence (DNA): TGCGCCAGCAGCTTGGGGGGACAGTGGGAGACCCAGTACTTC.

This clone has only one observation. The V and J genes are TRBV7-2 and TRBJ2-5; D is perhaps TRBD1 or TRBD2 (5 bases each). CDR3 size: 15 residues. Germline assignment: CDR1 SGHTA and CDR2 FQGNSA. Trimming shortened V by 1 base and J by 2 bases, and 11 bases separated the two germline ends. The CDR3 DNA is TGTGCCAGCAGCTTAGTTGGGGGAAAACAAGAGACCCAGTACTTC. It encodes CASSLVGGKQETQYF. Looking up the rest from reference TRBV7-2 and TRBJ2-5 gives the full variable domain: GAGVSQSPSNKVTEKGKDVELRCDPISGHTALYWYRQSLGQGLEFLIYFQGNSAPDKSGLPSDRFSAERTGGSVSTLTIQRTQQEDSAVYLCASSLVGGKQETQYFGPGTRLLVL.

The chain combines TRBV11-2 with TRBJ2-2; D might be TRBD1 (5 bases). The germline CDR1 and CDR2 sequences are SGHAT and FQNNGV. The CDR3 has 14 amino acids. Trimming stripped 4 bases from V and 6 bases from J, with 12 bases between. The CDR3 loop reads CASSSQGVPGELFF. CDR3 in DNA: TGTGCCAGCAGCTCCCAGGGTGTTCCCGGGGAGCTGTTTTTT.

The CDR3 DNA reads as TGTGCCATCAGTGAAAGGGGACAAACCAATCAGCCCCAGCATTTT. It yields the protein CAISERGQTNQPQHF. The chain carries TRBV10-3 and TRBJ1-5; perhaps TRBD1 as D (6 bases). The CDR3 spans 15 residues. CDR1 and CDR2 from the germline V gene are ENHRY and SYGVKD. V dropped 3 bases and J dropped 3 bases, with 12 bases sitting between them.

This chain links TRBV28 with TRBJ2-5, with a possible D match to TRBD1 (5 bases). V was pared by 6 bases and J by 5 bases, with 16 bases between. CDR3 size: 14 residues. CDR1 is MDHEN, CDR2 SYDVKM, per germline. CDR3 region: CASSSGQNWETQYF. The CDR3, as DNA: TGTGCCAGCAGCTCTGGACAAAATTGGGAGACCCAGTACTTC.

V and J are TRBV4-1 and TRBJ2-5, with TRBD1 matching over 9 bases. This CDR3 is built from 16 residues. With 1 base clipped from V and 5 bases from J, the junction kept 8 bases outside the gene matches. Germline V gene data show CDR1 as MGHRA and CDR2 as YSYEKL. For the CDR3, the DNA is TGCGCCAGCAGCCAAGGTCCCAACAGGGGGCAGGAGACCCAGTACTTC. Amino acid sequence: CASSQGPNRGQETQYF.

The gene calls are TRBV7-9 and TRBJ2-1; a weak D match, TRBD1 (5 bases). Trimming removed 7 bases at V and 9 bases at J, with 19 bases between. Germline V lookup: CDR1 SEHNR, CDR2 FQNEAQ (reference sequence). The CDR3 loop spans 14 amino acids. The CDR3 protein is CASTPLPSQGEQFF. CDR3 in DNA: TGTGCCAGCACCCCCCTCCCTAGTCAGGGTGAGCAGTTCTTC.

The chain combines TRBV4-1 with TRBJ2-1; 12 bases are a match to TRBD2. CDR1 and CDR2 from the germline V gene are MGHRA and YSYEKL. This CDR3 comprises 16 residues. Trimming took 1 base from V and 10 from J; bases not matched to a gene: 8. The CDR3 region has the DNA TGCGCCAGCAGCCAAGGGTGGACTAGCGGGATACTCGAGCAGTTCTTC. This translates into CASSQGWTSGILEQFF.

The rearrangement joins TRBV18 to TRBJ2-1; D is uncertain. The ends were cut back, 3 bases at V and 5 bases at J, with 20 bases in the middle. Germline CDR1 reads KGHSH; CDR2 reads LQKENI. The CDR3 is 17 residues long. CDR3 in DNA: TGTGCCAGCTCACCCCTCTCCCCACCTCCCCTCGACAATGAGCAGTTCTTC. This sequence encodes CASSPLSPPPLDNEQFF. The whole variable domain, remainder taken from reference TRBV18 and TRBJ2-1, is NAGVMQNPRHLVRRRGQEARLRCSPMKGHSHVYWYRQLPEEGLKFMVYLQKENIIDESGMPKERFSAEFPKEGPSILRIQQVVRGDSAAYFCASSPLSPPPLDNEQFFGPGTRLTVL.

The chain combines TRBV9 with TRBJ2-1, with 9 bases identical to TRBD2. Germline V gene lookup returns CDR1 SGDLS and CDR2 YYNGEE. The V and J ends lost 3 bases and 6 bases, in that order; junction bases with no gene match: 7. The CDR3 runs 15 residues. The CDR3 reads CASSARTSVGNEQFF. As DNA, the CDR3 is TGTGCCAGCAGCGCTCGGACTAGCGTGGGCAATGAGCAGTTCTTC.

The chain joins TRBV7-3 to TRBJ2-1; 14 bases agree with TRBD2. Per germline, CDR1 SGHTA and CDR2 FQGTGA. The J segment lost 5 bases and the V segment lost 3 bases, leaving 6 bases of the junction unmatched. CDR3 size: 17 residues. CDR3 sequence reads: CASSFTGLAGGHNEQFF. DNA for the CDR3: TGTGCCAGCAGCTTTACCGGACTAGCGGGAGGTCACAATGAGCAGTTCTTC. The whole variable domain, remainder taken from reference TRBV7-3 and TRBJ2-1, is GAGVSQTPSNKVTEKGKYVELRCDPISGHTALYWYRQSLGQGPEFLIYFQGTGAADDSGLPNDRFFAVRPEGSVSTLKIQRTERGDSAVYLCASSFTGLAGGHNEQFFGPGTRLTVL.

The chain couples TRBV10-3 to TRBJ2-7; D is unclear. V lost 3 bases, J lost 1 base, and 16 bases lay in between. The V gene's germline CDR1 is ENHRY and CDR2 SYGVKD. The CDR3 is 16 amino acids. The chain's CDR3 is CAISDSGSLRSYEQYF. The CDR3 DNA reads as TGTGCCATCAGTGATTCAGGCAGCCTAAGATCCTACGAGCAGTACTTC.

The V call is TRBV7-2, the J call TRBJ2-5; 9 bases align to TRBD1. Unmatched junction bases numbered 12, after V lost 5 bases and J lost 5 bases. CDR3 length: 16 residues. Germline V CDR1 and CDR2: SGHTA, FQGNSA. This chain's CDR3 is CASSQFPGTGSETQYF. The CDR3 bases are TGTGCCAGCAGCCAATTCCCCGGGACAGGGAGTGAGACCCAGTACTTC.

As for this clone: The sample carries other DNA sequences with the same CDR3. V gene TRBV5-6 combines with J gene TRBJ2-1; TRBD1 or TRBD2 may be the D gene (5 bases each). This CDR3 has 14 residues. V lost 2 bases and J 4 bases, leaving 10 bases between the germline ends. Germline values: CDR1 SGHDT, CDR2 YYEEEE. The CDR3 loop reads CASSFGTAYNEQFF. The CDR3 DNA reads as TGTGCCAGCAGCTTCGGGACGGCATACAATGAGCAGTTCTTC.

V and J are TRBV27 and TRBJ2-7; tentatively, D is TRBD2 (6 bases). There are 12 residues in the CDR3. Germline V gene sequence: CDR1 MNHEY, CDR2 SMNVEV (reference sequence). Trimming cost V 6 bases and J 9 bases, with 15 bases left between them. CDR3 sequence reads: CASRTGTGGQYF. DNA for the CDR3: TGTGCCAGCAGAACCGGGACTGGCGGGCAGTACTTC.

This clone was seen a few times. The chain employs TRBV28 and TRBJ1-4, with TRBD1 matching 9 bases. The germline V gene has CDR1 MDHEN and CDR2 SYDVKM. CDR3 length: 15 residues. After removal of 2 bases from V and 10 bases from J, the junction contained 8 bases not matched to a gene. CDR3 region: CASSLTGTGRGKLFF. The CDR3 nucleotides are TGTGCCAGCAGTTTAACCGGGACAGGGAGGGGAAAACTGTTTTTT. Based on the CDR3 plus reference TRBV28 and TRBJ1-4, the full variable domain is DVKVTQSSRYLVKRTGEKVFLECVQDMDHENMFWYRQDPGLGLRLIYFSYDVKMKEKGDIPEGYSVSREKKERFSLILESASTNQTSMYLCASSLTGTGRGKLFFGSGTQLSVL.

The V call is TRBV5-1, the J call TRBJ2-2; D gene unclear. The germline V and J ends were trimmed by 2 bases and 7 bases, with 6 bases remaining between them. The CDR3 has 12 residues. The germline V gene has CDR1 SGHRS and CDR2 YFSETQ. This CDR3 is CASSFSFGELFF. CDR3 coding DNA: TGCGCCAGCAGCTTTAGCTTCGGGGAGCTGTTTTTT. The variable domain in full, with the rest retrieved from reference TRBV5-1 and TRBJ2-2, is KAGVTQTPRYLIKTRGQQVTLSCSPISGHRSVSWYQQTPGQGLQFLFEYFSETQRNKGNFPGRFSGRQFSNSRSEMNVSTLELGDSALYLCASSFSFGELFFGEGSRLTVL.

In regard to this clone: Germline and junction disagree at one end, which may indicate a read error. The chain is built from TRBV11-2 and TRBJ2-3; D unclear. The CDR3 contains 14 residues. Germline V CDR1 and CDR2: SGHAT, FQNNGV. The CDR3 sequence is CASSLGLGTDMQYF. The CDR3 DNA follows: TGTGCCAGCAGCTTAGGACTTGGAACAGATATGCAGTATTTT.

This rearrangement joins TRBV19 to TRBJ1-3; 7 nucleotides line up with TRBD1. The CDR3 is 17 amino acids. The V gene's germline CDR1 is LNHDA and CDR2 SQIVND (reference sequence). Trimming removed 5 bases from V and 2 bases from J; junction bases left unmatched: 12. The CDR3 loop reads CASSDPGGSFAGNTIYF. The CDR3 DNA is TGTGCCAGTAGTGATCCAGGGGGGAGCTTCGCTGGAAACACCATATATTTT. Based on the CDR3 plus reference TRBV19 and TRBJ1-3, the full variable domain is DGGITQSPKYLFRKEGQNVTLSCEQNLNHDAMYWYRQDPGQGLRLIYYSQIVNDFQKGDIAEGYSVSREKKESFPLTVTSAQKNPTAFYLCASSDPGGSFAGNTIYFGEGSWLTVV.

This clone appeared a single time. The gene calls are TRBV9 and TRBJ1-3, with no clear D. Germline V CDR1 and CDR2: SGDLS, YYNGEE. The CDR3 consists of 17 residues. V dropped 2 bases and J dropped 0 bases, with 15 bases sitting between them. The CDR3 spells CASSVSPVAGSGNTIYF. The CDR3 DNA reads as TGTGCCAGCAGCGTGTCTCCCGTTGCGGGCTCTGGAAACACCATATATTTT.

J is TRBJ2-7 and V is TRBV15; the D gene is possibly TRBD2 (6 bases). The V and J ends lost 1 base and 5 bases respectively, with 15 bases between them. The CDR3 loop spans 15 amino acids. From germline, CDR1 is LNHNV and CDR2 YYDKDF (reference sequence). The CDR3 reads CATSRAPWRVDEQYF. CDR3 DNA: TGTGCCACCAGCAGAGCTCCGTGGAGGGTGGACGAGCAGTACTTC.